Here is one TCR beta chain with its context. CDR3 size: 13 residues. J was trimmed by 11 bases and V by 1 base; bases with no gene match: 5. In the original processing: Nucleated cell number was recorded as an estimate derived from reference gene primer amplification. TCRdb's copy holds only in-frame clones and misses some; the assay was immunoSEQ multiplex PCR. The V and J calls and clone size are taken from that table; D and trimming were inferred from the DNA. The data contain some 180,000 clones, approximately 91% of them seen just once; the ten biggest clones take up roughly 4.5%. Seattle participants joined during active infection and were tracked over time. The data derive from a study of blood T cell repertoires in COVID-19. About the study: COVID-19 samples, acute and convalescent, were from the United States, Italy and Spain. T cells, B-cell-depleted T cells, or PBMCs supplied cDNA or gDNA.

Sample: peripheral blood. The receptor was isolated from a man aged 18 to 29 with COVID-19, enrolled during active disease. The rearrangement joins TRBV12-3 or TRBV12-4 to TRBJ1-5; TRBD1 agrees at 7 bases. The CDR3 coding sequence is TGTGCCAGCAGTTTAGAGTCAGGGGGGTCCCAGCATTTT. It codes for CASSLESGGSQHF.